This is a list of T cell receptor beta chains from one sample in a study of read filtering for tumor transcriptome and immune sequencing. In TCRdb, the reads were re-called with MiXCR into one record per CDR3 protein. The sample has approximately 62,000 distinct CDR3 sequences; approximately 18% are singletons. The sample consisted of a population of CD138-negative cells sorted from bone marrow. These receptors were taken from a donor at least 40 years old with multiple myeloma. Each CDR3 is given with its conserved first and last residue.

J: TRBJ2-3
V: TRBV20-1
CDR3: CSARTGGPSTDTQYF

J: TRBJ2-7
V: TRBV10-3
CDR3: CAISEPKLTSGRHYEQYF

J: TRBJ2-7
V: TRBV28
CDR3: CASTIPGQGHEQYF

J: TRBJ1-5
V: TRBV28
CDR3: CASSWDWRGGQPQHF

J: TRBJ1-6
V: TRBV28
CDR3: CASRRGQINSPLHF

J: TRBJ2-1
V: TRBV6-5
CDR3: CASKRGGRNEQFF

J: TRBJ2-5
V: TRBV3-1
CDR3: CASSQEQIFKETQYF

J: TRBJ1-1
V: TRBV7-6
CDR3: CASTTGPTGEAFF

J: TRBJ2-3
V: TRBV19
CDR3: CASSRGGDTDTQYF

J: TRBJ2-3
V: TRBV5-1
CDR3: CASSDAGTDTQYF

J: TRBJ2-1
V: TRBV11-1
CDR3: CASSPFPNSYNEQFF

J: TRBJ2-7
V: TRBV6-1
CDR3: CASSGVPLLRYF

J: TRBJ2-1
V: TRBV28
CDR3: CASSPTWTGSSYNEQFF

J: TRBJ2-3
V: TRBV2
CDR3: CASSELQGPGTDTQYF

J: TRBJ1-1
V: TRBV6-5
CDR3: CASSDTMRAFF

J: TRBJ2-7
V: TRBV2
CDR3: CASSLSRGVGEQYF

J: TRBJ2-7
V: TRBV29-1
CDR3: CGVTGTYEQYF

J: TRBJ2-1
V: TRBV6-5
CDR3: CASSSSIAGEWQFF

J: TRBJ2-7
V: TRBV20-1
CDR3: CSASAEGRISYEQYF

J: TRBJ2-7
V: TRBV20-1
CDR3: CSASDPRQGLYEQYF

J: TRBJ2-2
V: TRBV10-3
CDR3: CAISEIAANTGELFF

J: TRBJ2-1
V: TRBV28
CDR3: CASSFVPGTSGADYNEQFF

J: TRBJ2-1
V: TRBV3-1
CDR3: CASNPGANYNEQFF

J: TRBJ2-2
V: TRBV29-1
CDR3: CSVVYSNTGELFF

J: TRBJ2-5
V: TRBV3-1
CDR3: CASSQDARGETQYF

J: TRBJ2-1
V: TRBV3-1
CDR3: CASSYRSGGYNEQFF

J: TRBJ2-7
V: TRBV6-6
CDR3: CASSSPTSGGAREQYF

J: TRBJ2-7
V: TRBV6-1
CDR3: CASSFRMTGGPYEQYF

J: TRBJ1-5
V: TRBV20-1
CDR3: CSARDLREGNQPQHF

J: TRBJ2-1
V: TRBV11-3
CDR3: CASSLVSQGGGEQFF

J: TRBJ2-1
V: TRBV7-7
CDR3: CASSLGTSWDNEQFF

J: TRBJ2-1
V: TRBV30
CDR3: CAFSPLGPRDGEQFF

J: TRBJ1-5
V: TRBV15
CDR3: CATSRASDRVGNQPQHF

J: TRBJ1-4
V: TRBV7-9
CDR3: CASSLGQPVEKPFF

J: TRBJ2-7
V: TRBV7-9
CDR3: CASSLQGYEQYF

J: TRBJ2-1
V: TRBV20-1
CDR3: CGARAGQGAWNERFF

J: TRBJ1-1
V: TRBV5-1
CDR3: CASSSNTVGMNTEAFF

J: TRBJ2-4
V: TRBV28
CDR3: CASSFRGLDIQYF

J: TRBJ2-1
V: TRBV6-2/TRBV6-3
CDR3: CASSLLRGGSYNEQFF

J: TRBJ2-1
V: TRBV5-6
CDR3: CASSLDRSSEQFF

J: TRBJ2-1
V: TRBV9
CDR3: CASSVDVGANEQFF

J: TRBJ2-3
V: TRBV7-2
CDR3: CASSFGTGVPHTDTQYF

J: TRBJ2-2
V: TRBV14
CDR3: CASSPSVAATTGELFF

J: TRBJ1-1
V: TRBV6-1
CDR3: CASSEVHLNTEAFF

J: TRBJ1-5
V: TRBV19
CDR3: CASSIPQGPHNQPQHF

J: TRBJ2-5
V: TRBV11-2
CDR3: CASRPLAGDFQETQYF

J: TRBJ2-3
V: TRBV11-2
CDR3: CASSLDRGQPSTDTQYF

J: TRBJ2-7
V: TRBV2
CDR3: CASSRLAGATYEQYF

J: TRBJ2-3
V: TRBV19
CDR3: CASSPLPSTDTQYF

J: TRBJ2-5
V: TRBV7-9
CDR3: CASRRLAAQETQYF

J: TRBJ1-1
V: TRBV7-6
CDR3: CACSLGQGWMNTEAFF